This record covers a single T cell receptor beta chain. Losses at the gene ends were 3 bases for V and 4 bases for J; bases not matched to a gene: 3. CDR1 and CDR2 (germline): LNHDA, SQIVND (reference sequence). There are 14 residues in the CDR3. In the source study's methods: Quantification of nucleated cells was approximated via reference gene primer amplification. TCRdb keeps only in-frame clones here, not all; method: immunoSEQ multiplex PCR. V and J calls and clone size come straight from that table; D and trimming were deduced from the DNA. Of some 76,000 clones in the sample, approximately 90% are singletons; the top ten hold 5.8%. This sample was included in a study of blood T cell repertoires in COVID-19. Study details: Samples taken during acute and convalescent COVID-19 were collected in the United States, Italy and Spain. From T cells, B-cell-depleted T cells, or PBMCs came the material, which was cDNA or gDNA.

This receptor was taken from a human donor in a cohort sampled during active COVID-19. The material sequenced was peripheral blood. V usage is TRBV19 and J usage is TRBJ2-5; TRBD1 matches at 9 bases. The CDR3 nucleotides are TGTGCCAGTAGTATCTCGACAGGGGGAGAGACCCAGTACTTC. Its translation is CASSISTGGETQYF.